Listed below are T cell receptor beta chains from one sample, sequenced in a study of T cells after posttransplantation cyclophosphamide. Generated by immunoSEQ multiplex PCR, the TCRdb table keeps only in-frame clones and is missing some. The counts give over 10,000 clones, none of them seen only once; roughly 25% is held by the top ten. Specimen: PBMCs, collected after allogeneic stem cell transplant with posttransplant cyclophosphamide. Receptors were obtained from a female patient aged 40-50 years who received an allogeneic stem cell transplant from an unrelated donor, was CMV-positive, and had acute GVHD only. Some T cells may be graft donor cells. The CDR3 runs from the conserved cysteine through the conserved F or W. A D gene is named only where the DNA matches it firmly. Size values are once, few and many counts, or a class for expanded clones, and some rows have none.

d_gene	v_gene	abundance	j_gene	CDR3aa	CDR3nt
.	TRBV28	many	TRBJ1-6	CASSYGSSYNSPLHF	TGTGCCAGCAGTTACGGTAGCTCCTATAATTCACCCCTCCACTTT
TRBD1	TRBV7-9	few	TRBJ2-7	CASKGTGAYEQYF	TGTGCCAGCAAAGGGACAGGGGCCTACGAGCAGTACTTC
.	TRBV21-1	many	TRBJ2-6	CASSTTGTGAFSGANVLTF	TGTGCCAGCAGCACGACCGGGACAGGGGCCTTCTCTGGGGCCAACGTCCTGACTTTC
.	TRBV12-5	few	TRBJ2-5	CASLPDSEETQYF	TGTGCTAGTCTACCGGACAGCGAAGAGACCCAGTACTTC
.	TRBV7-2	many	TRBJ1-1	CASSLWDSSATEAFF	TGTGCCAGCAGCCTCTGGGACTCAAGCGCCACTGAAGCTTTCTTT
.	TRBV6-6	many	TRBJ1-2	CASSYSQTASEGYTF	TGTGCCAGCAGTTACTCCCAGACAGCGAGTGAAGGCTACACCTTC
.	TRBV5-1	few	TRBJ2-7	CASSLRDIVLFPYEQYF	TGCGCCAGCAGCCTCCGGGACATAGTCCTATTCCCCTACGAGCAGTACTTC
.	TRBV18	.	TRBJ2-6	CASSPPGRGANVLTF	TGTGCCAGCTCCCCCCCTGGGAGAGGGGCCAACGTCCTGACTTTC
TRBD1	TRBV27	.	TRBJ2-2	CASSFRNPGQRTGELFF	TGTGCCAGCAGTTTCCGAAACCCGGGACAGAGGACCGGGGAGCTGTTTTTT
.	TRBV28	.	TRBJ2-7	CASSFSRSYEQYF	TGTGCCAGCAGTTTCTCGCGGTCCTACGAGCAGTACTTC
TRBD1	TRBV19	many	TRBJ2-3	CASSMRTGSPDTQYF	TGTGCCAGTAGTATGAGGACAGGGAGCCCAGATACGCAGTATTTT
TRBD1	TRBV7-6	few	TRBJ1-2	CASSLGTGLYGYTF	TGTGCCAGCAGCTTAGGGACAGGCCTCTATGGCTACACCTTC
.	TRBV5-1	many	TRBJ1-2	CASSFARDYGYTF	TGCGCCAGCAGCTTTGCCAGGGACTATGGCTACACCTTC
TRBD2	TRBV4-1	few	TRBJ2-2	CASSQDRGRGGRGGELFF	TGCGCCAGCAGCCAAGATCGTGGGCGGGGGGGCCGGGGCGGGGAGCTGTTTTTT
TRBD1	TRBV6-6	few	TRBJ1-3	CASGGGGLPSGNTIYF	TGTGCCAGCGGCGGAGGGGGCCTACCTTCTGGAAACACCATATATTTT
TRBD1	TRBV25-1	.	TRBJ1-6	CASSVWGQTLSPLHF	TGTGCCAGCAGTGTATGGGGACAGACTCTTTCACCCCTCCACTTT
.	TRBV9	many	TRBJ1-1	CASSVGGDANTEAFF	TGTGCCAGCAGCGTAGGGGGGGATGCGAACACTGAAGCTTTCTTT
TRBD1	TRBV29-1	many	TRBJ1-1	CSVERGRGITEAFF	TGCAGCGTTGAAAGGGGCAGGGGGATCACTGAAGCTTTCTTT
.	TRBV7-2	many	TRBJ1-6	CASSLRSTRVDSPLHF	TGTGCCAGCAGCTTACGCTCGACCAGGGTCGACTCACCCCTCCACTTT
.	TRBV21-1	many	TRBJ2-6	CASSKERPSGANVLTF	TGTGCCAGCAGCAAAGAGAGGCCCTCTGGGGCCAACGTCCTGACTTTC
TRBD1	TRBV7-8	few	TRBJ1-5	CASSPDRGNYQPQHF	TGTGCCAGCAGCCCCGACAGGGGAAATTATCAGCCCCAGCATTTT
.	TRBV6-4	.	TRBJ1-6	CASSTGLGSPLHF	TGTGCCAGCAGTACAGGGCTGGGCTCACCCCTCCACTTT
TRBD2	TRBV5-1	few	TRBJ2-3	CASSSGGLAGGTDTQYF	TGCGCCAGCAGCTCGGGGGGGTTAGCGGGAGGTACAGATACGCAGTATTTT
TRBD1	TRBV4-1	many	TRBJ1-5	CASSQDLVQGTQHF	TGCGCCAGCAGCCAAGATCTGGTACAGGGGACCCAGCATTTT
.	TRBV4-1	many	TRBJ1-3	CASSQEGSSGNTIYF	TGCGCCAGCAGCCAAGAGGGGAGCTCTGGAAACACCATATATTTT
TRBD1	TRBV10-3	many	TRBJ1-3	CAIKGPGGRTGNTIYF	TGTGCCATCAAGGGCCCAGGGGGACGGACTGGAAACACCATATATTTT
.	TRBV10-2	many	TRBJ2-1	CASSESRLPDIWQFF	TGCGCCAGCAGTGAGTCCCGACTCCCTGATATTTGGCAGTTCTTC
.	TRBV4-1	many	TRBJ2-5	CASSQGQGPIEETQYF	TGCGCCAGCAGCCAAGGGCAGGGGCCAATTGAAGAGACCCAGTACTTC
TRBD1	TRBV5-1	.	TRBJ1-2	CASSRQGDPDGYTF	TGCGCCAGCAGCAGACAGGGTGACCCTGATGGCTACACCTTC
TRBD1	TRBV5-4	.	TRBJ1-1	CASSSGGQAHTEAFF	TGTGCCAGCAGCTCGGGGGGACAGGCTCACACTGAAGCTTTCTTT
.	TRBV21-1	many	TRBJ1-1	CASSKLLNTEAFF	TGTGCCAGCAGCAAACTACTGAACACTGAAGCTTTCTTT
TRBD1	TRBV4-1	many	TRBJ2-3	CASSQGTSGQGTDTQYF	TGCGCCAGCAGCCAAGGTACCTCGGGACAGGGAACAGATACGCAGTATTTT
.	TRBV6-5	many	TRBJ2-7	CASRSMTATYEQYF	TGTGCCAGCAGGTCCATGACAGCCACCTACGAGCAGTACTTC
TRBD1	TRBV9	many	TRBJ1-5	CASSVAPDRAQPQHF	TGTGCCAGCAGCGTAGCCCCTGACAGGGCTCAGCCCCAGCATTTT
TRBD2	TRBV7-3	many	TRBJ2-1	CASRPSGGHNEQFF	TGTGCCAGCCGGCCTAGCGGGGGGCACAATGAGCAGTTCTTC
.	TRBV7-2	few	TRBJ2-6	CASRQVRGSGANVLTF	TGTGCCAGCAGACAAGTCCGGGGCTCTGGGGCCAACGTCCTGACTTTC
.	TRBV2	many	TRBJ2-7	CASGAYEQYF	TGTGCCAGCGGAGCCTACGAGCAGTACTTC
.	TRBV7-2	.	TRBJ2-4	CASSLVYGVAKNIQYF	TGTGCCAGCAGCTTAGTTTACGGGGTAGCCAAAAACATTCAGTACTTC
TRBD2	TRBV5-1	many	TRBJ2-5	CASSRTSGGAHETQYF	TGCGCCAGCAGTCGGACTAGCGGGGGGGCCCATGAGACCCAGTACTTC
.	TRBV4-1	many	TRBJ2-7	CASSQETGYEQYF	TGCGCCAGCAGCCAAGAGACAGGCTACGAGCAGTACTTC
TRBD1	TRBV18	many	TRBJ1-1	CASSPTGGRRATEAFF	TGTGCCAGCTCACCAACAGGGGGCAGAAGGGCGACTGAAGCTTTCTTT
TRBD1	TRBV30	few	TRBJ2-4	CAWSGHRGSENIQYF	TGTGCCTGGAGTGGACACAGGGGGAGTGAAAACATTCAGTACTTC
.	TRBV27	many	TRBJ2-1	CASSLGPDNEQFF	TGTGCCAGCAGTTTAGGCCCCGACAATGAGCAGTTCTTC
.	TRBV1	.	TRBJ2-5	CTSSPPSEGRIKTQYF	TGCACCAGCAGCCCGCCTTCCGAGGGTCGAATAAAGACCCAGTACTTC
.	TRBV4-2	.	TRBJ2-3	CASSQRTGTDTQYF	TGTGCCAGCAGCCAACGGACAGGCACAGATACGCAGTATTTT
.	TRBV7-6	many	TRBJ1-5	CASSFQGQPQHF	TGTGCCAGCAGCTTCCAGGGTCAGCCCCAGCATTTT
.	TRBV7-7	many	TRBJ2-3	CASSLGLTGDTQYF	TGTGCTAGCAGCCTCGGCCTGACGGGAGATACGCAGTATTTT
TRBD2	TRBV9	few	TRBJ2-5	CASSLLGGGETQYF	TGTGCCAGCAGCCTCCTTGGGGGGGGAGAGACCCAGTACTTC
TRBD2	TRBV28	few	TRBJ2-5	CASSPPPGLADQETQYF	TGTGCCAGCAGTCCCCCGCCGGGACTAGCGGACCAAGAGACCCAGTACTTC